Below are 18 T cell receptor beta chains sequenced from a single sample in a study of blood T cells in healthy people across ages. Then a second PCR, running roughly 6 to 12 cycles, was carried out with a sample-barcoded 5' primer and a J-beta primer mix. MiXCR, run by TCRdb on the 5' RACE reads, gives a single entry per CDR3 protein. The repertoire holds under 800,000 distinct CDR3 sequences, with 20% to 25% as singletons. Source material: blood. The receptors were sampled from a man in his 70s in good health.

The V gene is TRBV20-1, the J gene TRBJ2-5, with 12 positions matching TRBD2. The DNA end lines up better with TRBJ2-7; the J call may be wrong. This CDR3 is 15 amino acids long. CDR1 and CDR2 from the germline V gene are DFQATT and SNEGSKA (reference sequence). Written as DNA, the CDR3 is TGCAGTGCTAGAGTCGGACTAGCGGGAACCTACGAGCAGTACTTC. Its protein is CSARVGLAGTYEQYF.

V is TRBV15 and J is TRBJ2-5; 7 bases line up with TRBD2. Germline V CDR1 and CDR2: LNHNV, YYDKDF (reference sequence). J was trimmed by 2 bases and V by 0 bases; bases with no gene match: 12. The CDR3 is made up of 18 amino acids. The CDR3: CATSREGRASTRQETQYF. The CDR3 DNA follows: TGTGCCACCAGCAGAGAAGGGAGGGCTAGCACTCGGCAAGAGACCCAGTACTTC. Combining the CDR3 with reference TRBV15 and TRBJ2-5 gives the whole variable domain DAMVIQNPRYQVTQFGKPVTLSCSQTLNHNVMYWYQQKSSQAPKLLFHYYDKDFNNEADTPDNFQSRRPNTSFCFLDIRSPGLGDTAMYLCATSREGRASTRQETQYFGPGTRLLVL.

This clonotype was picked up many times. This rearrangement joins TRBV28 to TRBJ2-5; unclear D gene. This CDR3 spans 12 amino acids. Trimming removed 6 bases at V and 4 bases at J, with 9 bases between. CDR1 is MDHEN, CDR2 SYDVKM, per germline. DNA of the CDR3: TGTGCCAGCAGGACGTCTAGAGAGACCCAGTACTTC. Its translation: CASRTSRETQYF.

In its sample, this clonotype was seen many times. J is TRBJ2-5 and V is TRBV7-2; D is unresolved. Germline CDR1 is SGHTA and CDR2 is FQGNSA. The CDR3 sequence is 16 residues long. Trimming took 3 bases from V and 1 from J, leaving 15 bases between them. The CDR3 nucleotides read TGTGCCAGCAGCTTTAAAAGGGTGGCAGTCCAAGAGACCCAGTACTTC. This gives the protein CASSFKRVAVQETQYF.

The V call is TRBV11-2, the J call TRBJ2-6; 7 nucleotides agree with TRBD1. Losses at the gene ends were 6 bases for V and 4 bases for J; bases not matched to a gene: 6. The V gene's germline CDR1 is SGHAT and CDR2 FQNNGV. This CDR3 contains 15 residues. The CDR3 bases are TGTGCCAGCAGTTCAACAGGGGTCGGGGCCAACGTCCTGACTTTC. Translation gives CASSSTGVGANVLTF. The entire variable domain, with the rest obtained from reference TRBV11-2 and TRBJ2-6, is as follows: EAGVAQSPRYKIIEKRQSVAFWCNPISGHATLYWYQQILGQGPKLLIQFQNNGVVDDSQLPKDRFSAERLKGVDSTLKIQPAKLEDSAVYLCASSSTGVGANVLTFGAGSRLTVL.

CDR3 amino acids: CASSASGRGGAKNIQYF. CDR3 DNA sequence: TGTGCCAGCAGTGCCAGCGGGAGAGGTGGGGCCAAAAACATTCAGTACTTC. The chain recombines TRBV7-9 with TRBJ2-4; 8 bases align to TRBD2. Losses at the gene ends were 6 bases for V and 1 base for J; bases not matched to a gene: 11. Germline loops: CDR1 SEHNR, CDR2 FQNEAQ (reference sequence). CDR3 length: 17 amino acids. Complete variable domain (other parts from reference TRBV7-9 and TRBJ2-4): DTGVSQNPRHKITKRGQNVTFRCDPISEHNRLYWYRQTLGQGPEFLTYFQNEAQLEKSRLLSDRFSAERPKGSFSTLEIQRTEQGDSAMYLCASSASGRGGAKNIQYFGAGTRLSVL.

The chain has TRBV6-6 and TRBJ2-7; possible D gene TRBD2, 5 bases. Trimming removed 6 bases at V and 0 bases at J, with 9 bases between. The germline V gene has CDR1 MNHNY and CDR2 SVGAGI (reference sequence). The CDR3 length is 13 residues. The CDR3 is CASRADVSYEQYF. Here the CDR3 DNA reads TGTGCCAGCAGAGCGGACGTCTCCTACGAGCAGTACTTC.

This clonotype was detected a few times. The J gene is TRBJ2-4, the V gene TRBV28, with D perhaps matching TRBD2 (7 bases). Germline CDR1 is MDHEN and CDR2 is SYDVKM. The CDR3 spans 12 residues. Trimming left V 3 bases short and J 12 bases short, with 12 bases between. The CDR3 DNA reads TGTGCCAGCAGTTTCCGGGGGGCGAATCAGTACTTC. As protein: CASSFRGANQYF.

This clonotype was seen a few times. The chain employs TRBV5-6 and TRBJ2-5; 8 bases line up with TRBD2. The DNA end favors TRBJ2-1, so the J call may be wrong. Germline-derived CDR1 and CDR2 are SGHDT and YYEEEE. The CDR3 runs 12 residues. The CDR3 nucleotides are TGTGCCAGCAGCTTCATAGCGGGGGAGCAGTTCTTC. Amino acid sequence: CASSFIAGEQFF.

V usage is TRBV5-1 and J usage is TRBJ2-1; 10 positions agree with TRBD2. The CDR3 consists of 15 residues. The ends lost 3 bases at V and 5 bases at J; junction bases unmatched: 5. From germline, CDR1 is SGHRS and CDR2 YFSETQ. CDR3 DNA: TGCGCCAGCAGCTCAAGCGGGAGGGTCCACAATGAGCAGTTCTTC. Amino acid sequence: CASSSSGRVHNEQFF.

J is TRBJ2-7 and V is TRBV30; TRBD1 might be the D (6 bases). Trimming pared 2 bases from V and 5 bases from J, leaving 10 bases between. The CDR3 is 12 residues long. Germline loops: CDR1 GTSNPN, CDR2 SVGIG (reference sequence). The CDR3 spells CAWSHRDDEQYF. As DNA, the CDR3 is TGTGCCTGGAGTCACAGGGATGACGAGCAGTACTTC.

The chain employs TRBV20-1 and TRBJ1-1; the D is unclear. The CDR3 is made up of 14 amino acids. From germline, CDR1 is DFQATT and CDR2 SNEGSKA (reference sequence). The V gene lost 3 bases and the J gene lost 8 bases, with 19 bases spanning the gap. The CDR3 is CSARSLDAAREAFF. The CDR3 DNA is TGCAGTGCTAGGTCGCTGGACGCCGCGCGGGAAGCTTTCTTT.

The CDR3 is CATSDRDRVSGYTF. CDR3 DNA: TGTGCCACCAGTGACCGGGACAGGGTTTCTGGCTACACCTTC. This chain uses TRBV24-1 with TRBJ1-2; 9 nucleotides align to TRBD1. Germline loops: CDR1 KGHDR, CDR2 SFDVKD. The CDR3 is 14 residues long. J gave up 7 bases and V 4 bases, and 6 bases lay outside the gene matches.

The genes are TRBV3-1 and TRBJ2-1, with 9 bases matching TRBD1. The CDR3 runs 16 residues. CDR1 and CDR2 from the germline V gene are LGHDT and YNNKEL (reference sequence). V was clipped by 1 base and J by 3 bases; unmatched bases: 4. The DNA of the CDR3 is TGTGCCAGCAGCCAAGGAGGGACAGGGAACTACAATGAGCAGTTCTTC. It specifies CASSQGGTGNYNEQFF.

V and J are TRBV5-6 and TRBJ2-5, with 12 bases matching TRBD2. Judging by the DNA end, TRBJ2-7 fits better; the J call may be wrong. Looked up from germline, CDR1 is SGHDT and CDR2 is YYEEEE. There are 17 residues in the CDR3. CDR3 loop: CASRSPSSGRGLYEQYF. CDR3 DNA: TGTGCCAGCAGGTCCCCTTCTAGCGGGAGGGGGCTCTACGAGCAGTACTTC.

This clonotype occurred a few times. This clone may be a read error of a much larger clone one base away. The gene calls are TRBV12-3 or TRBV12-4 and TRBJ2-5; 7 bases agree with TRBD2. This CDR3 has 15 amino acids. The CDR3 DNA reads TGTGCCGGCAGGCCTGGGGACTACGGCCAAGAGACCCAGTACTTC. Encoded protein: CAGRPGDYGQETQYF.

This clonotype has more than one count but fewer than ten. The chain carries TRBV28 and TRBJ1-1; D unclear. Trimming removed 2 bases from V and 6 bases from J, with 13 bases in between. Germline loops: CDR1 MDHEN, CDR2 SYDVKM. The CDR3 runs to 14 residues. In nucleotides, the CDR3 is TGTGCCAGCAGTTTAGGGCAGGCAAGTTCTGAAGCTTTCTTT. It specifies CASSLGQASSEAFF. The whole variable domain, filled in from reference TRBV28 and TRBJ1-1, reads DVKVTQSSRYLVKRTGEKVFLECVQDMDHENMFWYRQDPGLGLRLIYFSYDVKMKEKGDIPEGYSVSREKKERFSLILESASTNQTSMYLCASSLGQASSEAFFGQGTRLTVV.

The gene calls are TRBV7-6 and TRBJ2-5; D gene unclear. V gave up 4 bases and J gave up 5 bases, with 17 bases separating them. Germline V gene sequence: CDR1 SGHVS, CDR2 FNYEAQ. This CDR3 comprises 15 residues. The CDR3 DNA follows: TGTGCCAGCAGCTCATCCAATTCAGTGAGGGAGACCCAGTACTTC. It is translated as CASSSSNSVRETQYF.